These 25 T cell receptor beta chains originate from one sample sequenced in a study of blood T cell repertoires in COVID-19. Clones were read by immunoSEQ multiplex PCR, and TCRdb kept only the in-frame ones, dropping some. This sample yields some 50,000 clones, of which around 87% are seen a single time; around 3.1% belongs to the top ten. Sequencing input: PBMCs or T cells enriched from blood (not recorded which). These receptors all come from a woman in her forties or fifties who had recovered from COVID-19.

The chain couples TRBV7-8 to TRBJ2-3; 10 bases align to TRBD2. In germline, CDR1 is SGHVS, CDR2 FQNEAQ. Trimming cost V 1 base and J 3 bases; bases outside gene matches: 13. The CDR3 has 19 amino acids. Written as DNA, the CDR3 is TGTGCCAGCAGCTTAGTAACGGGACAGCGGGGGGGCCCAACAGATACGCAGTATTTT. Its translation is CASSLVTGQRGGPTDTQYF.

The rearrangement links TRBV27 to TRBJ1-1, with unresolved D. Per germline, CDR1 MNHEY and CDR2 SMNVEV (reference sequence). The CDR3 runs to 15 residues. The V and J ends lost 3 bases and 2 bases respectively, with 13 bases between them. The CDR3 DNA follows: TGTGCCAGCAGTTTGTCGGCTCGGGGTAACACTGAAGCTTTCTTT. It translates to CASSLSARGNTEAFF.

This clone appeared a few times. The chain couples TRBV25-1 to TRBJ1-1; tentative D call: TRBD1 (6 bases). Germline V CDR1 and CDR2: MGHDK, SYGVNS. CDR3 size: 15 residues. V was shortened by 5 bases and J by 3 bases, with 16 bases between the two germline ends. Here the CDR3 reads CASSPPRGGYTEAFF. In DNA form, the CDR3 reads TGTGCCAGCAGTCCTCCTCGAGGGGGTTACACTGAAGCTTTCTTT.

This clone has just one count. The J gene is TRBJ2-1, the V gene TRBV29-1; 9 positions agree with TRBD2. This CDR3 spans 13 amino acids. Germline CDR1 is SQVTM and CDR2 is ANQGSEA. Unmatched junction bases numbered 7, after V lost 5 bases and J lost 8 bases. CDR3 protein: CSVLLAGLHEQFF. The CDR3, as DNA: TGCAGCGTTTTGCTAGCGGGGCTCCATGAGCAGTTCTTC.

This chain uses TRBV4-3 with TRBJ2-7, with 9 bases identical to TRBD1. CDR3 size: 17 residues. The V gene's germline CDR1 is LGHNA and CDR2 YSLEER. V lost 2 bases to trimming and J lost 2 bases; unmatched junction nucleotides: 10. CDR3 sequence (DNA): TGCGCCAGCAGCCAAATGCCTAGTGGACAGGGGCCCTACGAGCAGTACTTC. Translating it yields CASSQMPSGQGPYEQYF.

This rearrangement joins TRBV6-5 to TRBJ1-1; D possibly corresponds to TRBD1 (6 bases). V was pared by 11 bases and J by 5 bases, with 12 bases between. The CDR3 is made up of 11 amino acids. CDR1 is MNHEY, CDR2 SVGAGI, per germline. DNA for the CDR3: TGTGCCGGAAGAACAGGGACTGAAGCTTTCTTT. Residues: CAGRTGTEAFF.

This sequence joins TRBV3-1 (or the pseudogene TRBV3-2) and TRBJ2-3; TRBD1 matches 7 bases. The germline V gene encodes CDR1 LGHDT and CDR2 YNNKEL (reference sequence). Losses at the gene ends were 8 bases for V and 4 bases for J; bases not matched to a gene: 12. This CDR3 is built from 15 residues. The CDR3 bases are TGTGCCAGCCGCCCGACAGGGTACCCCTCAGATACGCAGTATTTT. This sequence encodes CASRPTGYPSDTQYF.

The V call is TRBV28, the J call TRBJ2-7, with 8 bases aligning to TRBD1. Trimming at V came to 6 bases and at J to 0 bases, leaving 7 bases not matched to a gene. The CDR3 covers 15 residues. The germline gives CDR1 MDHEN, CDR2 SYDVKM. The chain's CDR3 is CASRQGQGASYEQYF. DNA for the CDR3: TGTGCCAGCAGGCAAGGACAGGGCGCCTCCTACGAGCAGTACTTC.

The chain carries TRBV7-9 and TRBJ2-2, with D maybe TRBD2 (6 bases). The CDR3 consists of 15 residues. From germline, CDR1 is SEHNR and CDR2 FQNEAQ (reference sequence). The V gene lost 3 bases and the J gene lost 5 bases, with 13 bases spanning the gap. The CDR3 spells CASSFGDLPTGELFF. The CDR3, as DNA: TGTGCCAGCAGCTTCGGGGACTTACCAACCGGGGAGCTGTTTTTT.

The chain employs TRBV7-9 and TRBJ1-4; TRBD1 matches 7 bases. With V trimmed by 1 base and J by 0 bases, 8 bases remained unmatched. The CDR3 extends over 18 amino acids. Germline V gene sequence: CDR1 SEHNR, CDR2 FQNEAQ (reference sequence). CDR3 sequence: CASSLGWTGQTTNEKLFF. The CDR3, as DNA: TGTGCCAGCAGCTTAGGATGGACAGGACAAACAACTAATGAAAAACTGTTTTTT.

The rearrangement links TRBV25-1 to TRBJ1-2; TRBD1 agrees at 8 bases. The CDR3 runs to 14 residues. From germline, CDR1 is MGHDK and CDR2 SYGVNS. V shed 6 bases and J 6 bases; nucleotides not matched to a gene: 9. The CDR3 loop reads CASSGQGIPHGYTF. The CDR3 coding sequence is TGTGCCAGCAGCGGACAGGGAATCCCCCATGGCTACACCTTC.

The V and J genes are TRBV19 and TRBJ1-4, with a tentative D call TRBD1 (5 bases). V lost 6 bases and J 8 bases, leaving 16 bases between the germline ends. Germline V gene data show CDR1 as LNHDA and CDR2 as SQIVND (reference sequence). CDR3 length: 14 residues. The CDR3 sequence is CASSSPLKGEKLFF. The CDR3 DNA sequence: TGTGCCAGTAGCTCCCCCCTGAAGGGGGAAAAACTGTTTTTT.

The table lists this clone with a few counts. This chain uses TRBV7-8 with TRBJ1-2; a possible D gene is TRBD1 (6 bases). Germline V gene sequence: CDR1 SGHVS, CDR2 FQNEAQ. The CDR3 is made up of 12 amino acids. The CDR3 reads CATQTGSGGYTF. The CDR3 bases are TGTGCAACCCAAACAGGGTCGGGTGGCTACACCTTC.

This clone was counted once. The chain uses TRBV27 and TRBJ2-7; 10 positions match TRBD2. This CDR3 contains 19 residues. From germline, CDR1 is MNHEY and CDR2 SMNVEV (reference sequence). The trim removed 4 bases at V and 0 bases at J, leaving 15 bases unmatched. As DNA, the CDR3 is TGTGCCAGCAGTTCACTCCCAAGACTAGCGGGCCAAAGCTCCTACGAGCAGTACTTC. It is translated as CASSSLPRLAGQSSYEQYF.

This sequence joins TRBV5-7 and TRBJ1-2; TRBD1 agrees at 8 bases. TRBV5-7 is filed as an ORF, its function uncertain. The V and J ends lost 1 base and 2 bases, in that order; junction bases with no gene match: 1. The CDR3 runs to 14 residues. The CDR3 region is CASSLRTGNYGYTF. The CDR3 DNA reads as TGTGCCAGCAGCTTGAGGACAGGGAACTATGGCTACACCTTC.

This clone came up once. The rearrangement joins TRBV14 to TRBJ2-1, with 7 bases matching TRBD1. The trim removed 3 bases at V and 9 bases at J, leaving 5 bases unmatched. CDR1 and CDR2 (germline): SGHDN, FVKESK. The CDR3 spans 13 residues. The CDR3 sequence is CASSQTGIGEQFF. CDR3 nucleotides: TGTGCCAGCAGCCAGACAGGGATTGGTGAGCAGTTCTTC.

This chain joins TRBV6-5 and TRBJ2-1, with TRBD1 matching over 7 bases. Germline CDR1 reads MNHEY; CDR2 reads SVGAGI. This CDR3 contains 14 residues. V shed 10 bases, J shed 1 base, and the junction held 7 bases outside the gene matches. The CDR3 reads CATRGGMSYNEQFF. The DNA of the CDR3 is TGTGCCACCCGAGGGGGCATGTCCTACAATGAGCAGTTCTTC.

The V gene is TRBV27, the J gene TRBJ1-5; 7 nucleotides agree with TRBD1. Germline V gene lookup returns CDR1 MNHEY and CDR2 SMNVEV (reference sequence). This CDR3 is 14 amino acids long. J lost 9 bases, V lost 10 bases, and 15 bases had no gene match. CDR3 region: CAIYYRGGTRPQHF. The CDR3 nucleotides read TGTGCCATCTACTACAGGGGTGGGACTAGGCCCCAGCATTTT.

V and J are TRBV6-9 and TRBJ2-7, with 7 bases fitting TRBD1. This CDR3 has 20 amino acids. Unmatched junction bases numbered 25, after V lost 8 bases and J lost 0 bases. CDR1 is MNHGY, CDR2 SVAAGI, per germline. CDR3 nucleotide sequence: TGTGCCAGCCCCTACAGAAGGGGGCTAAGATCGAGCGGCTGCTCCTACGAGCAGTACTTC. Amino acid sequence: CASPYRRGLRSSGCSYEQYF.

This clone has a single count. This chain joins TRBV13 and TRBJ2-2, with 10 bases identical to TRBD1. Per the germline V gene, CDR1 is PRHDT and CDR2 is FYEKMQ (reference sequence). The CDR3 sequence is 15 residues long. V shed 5 bases, J shed 5 bases, and the junction held 5 bases outside the gene matches. CDR3 protein: CASSLRQGATGELFF. The CDR3 DNA reads as TGTGCCAGCAGCCTCAGACAGGGGGCTACCGGGGAGCTGTTTTTT.

This sequence joins TRBV10-1 and TRBJ2-1; 12 bases are shared with TRBD2. Losses at the gene ends were 3 bases for V and 7 bases for J; bases not matched to a gene: 4. CDR3 length: 15 residues. Germline V gives CDR1 WNHNN, CDR2 SYGVQD (reference sequence). The CDR3: CASSDGTSGYNEQFF. The CDR3 coding sequence is TGCGCCAGCAGTGACGGGACTAGCGGGTATAATGAGCAGTTCTTC.

This clone is classed as medium-sized. V gene TRBV4-3 combines with J gene TRBJ2-7; 9 bases agree with TRBD2. The CDR3 extends over 16 amino acids. V was pared by 0 bases and J by 3 bases, with 6 bases of the junction left unmatched. The germline CDR1 and CDR2 sequences are LGHNA and YSLEER. The CDR3 reads CASSQDRTSDLYEQYF. The CDR3 DNA sequence: TGCGCCAGCAGCCAAGATCGGACTAGCGATCTCTACGAGCAGTACTTC.

The CDR3 DNA follows: TGTGCCAGCAGCCGACAGGGGGCAAGAACTGAAGCTTTCTTT. This encodes CASSRQGARTEAFF. The chain carries TRBV4-2 and TRBJ1-1, with TRBD1 matching 10 bases. The V and J ends lost 4 bases and 5 bases, in that order; junction bases with no gene match: 4. This CDR3 is built from 14 residues. CDR1 is LGHNA and CDR2 is YNFKEQ in the germline V gene.

The chain joins TRBV2 to TRBJ2-7, with 11 bases matching TRBD1. The V and J ends lost 8 bases and 5 bases, in that order; junction bases with no gene match: 11. This CDR3 contains 15 residues. Germline V gene data show CDR1 as SNHLY and CDR2 as FYNNEI. CDR3: CASSKWGQGVDEQYF. The CDR3 nucleotides are TGTGCCAGCTCCAAATGGGGACAGGGGGTAGACGAGCAGTACTTC.

The J gene is TRBJ2-3, the V gene TRBV19, with D unresolved. V lost 3 bases, J lost 3 bases, and 10 bases lay in between. The CDR3 sequence is 14 residues long. Per germline, CDR1 LNHDA and CDR2 SQIVND (reference sequence). The CDR3 nucleotides read TGTGCCAGTAGTATTGTTCCCAGGACAGATACGCAGTATTTT. Its translation is CASSIVPRTDTQYF. Together with reference TRBV19 and TRBJ2-3, the CDR3 gives the full variable domain: DGGITQSPKYLFRKEGQNVTLSCEQNLNHDAMYWYRQDPGQGLRLIYYSQIVNDFQKGDIAEGYSVSREKKESFPLTVTSAQKNPTAFYLCASSIVPRTDTQYFGPGTRLTVL.